A single sample gave rise to the 10 T cell receptor beta chains below, sequenced in a study of cytomegalovirus exposure and HLA in healthy donors. The study ran its PCR with 60 Vbeta and 13 Jbeta primers. The assay was immunoSEQ multiplex PCR, and TCRdb's table has in-frame clones only and misses some. The sample yields tens of thousands of clones, around three fifths seen once. The source material was PBMCs. The source is a woman between 45 and 65 years old in good health and CMV-seropositive.

The rearrangement joins TRBV15 to TRBJ1-3, with D perhaps TRBD1 (6 bases). The CDR3 loop spans 14 amino acids. The ends were cut back, 3 bases at V and 0 bases at J, with 6 bases in the middle. Looked up from germline, CDR1 is LNHNV and CDR2 is YYDKDF (reference sequence). The CDR3 loop reads CATSRDSSGNTIYF. The CDR3 DNA follows: TGTGCCACCAGCAGGGACAGCTCTGGAAACACCATATATTTT.

J is TRBJ1-6 and V is TRBV28; a weak D match, TRBD1 (6 bases). CDR1 is MDHEN and CDR2 is SYDVKM in the germline V gene. The V gene lost 4 bases and the J gene lost 8 bases, with 18 bases spanning the gap. This CDR3 spans 16 amino acids. The CDR3, as DNA: TGTGCCAGCAGTTCCGTCAAGGGGGTAGAATATTCACCCCTCCACTTT. Translated: CASSSVKGVEYSPLHF.

The chain uses TRBV28 and TRBJ2-3; 8 bases align to TRBD1. This CDR3 region has 14 residues. Trimming cost V 4 bases and J 1 base; bases outside gene matches: 1. From germline, CDR1 is MDHEN and CDR2 SYDVKM. This CDR3 is CASSSDRGTDTQYF. The CDR3 coding sequence is TGTGCCAGCAGTTCGGACAGGGGCACAGATACGCAGTATTTT.

This clone appeared a few times. The chain joins TRBV6-1 to TRBJ2-5; 10 positions match TRBD1. Germline V gene sequence: CDR1 MNHNS, CDR2 SASEGT. V trimming: 6 bases; J trimming: 6 bases; junction bases outside the gene matches: 4. The CDR3 has 13 amino acids. Here the CDR3 reads CASSDRGLKTQYF. In DNA form, the CDR3 reads TGTGCCAGCAGCGACAGGGGGCTCAAGACCCAGTACTTC.

The genes are TRBV5-4 and TRBJ2-1; 7 nucleotides line up with TRBD1. After removal of 3 bases from V and 0 bases from J, the junction contained 3 bases not matched to a gene. The CDR3 is 15 amino acids. Germline CDR1 SGHNT, CDR2 YYREEE (reference sequence). CDR3 nucleotides: TGTGCCAGCAGCTCGACAGGGACCTCCTACAATGAGCAGTTCTTC. Translating gives CASSSTGTSYNEQFF. Based on the CDR3 plus reference TRBV5-4 and TRBJ2-1, the full variable domain is ETGVTQSPTHLIKTRGQQVTLRCSSQSGHNTVSWYQQALGQGPQFIFQYYREEENGRGNFPPRFSGLQFPNYSSELNVNALELDDSALYLCASSSTGTSYNEQFFGPGTRLTVL.

The CDR3: CASSLQRGNYGYTF. CDR3 nucleotides: TGTGCCAGCAGCTTACAAAGGGGTAACTATGGCTACACCTTC. The chain is built from TRBV7-2 and TRBJ1-2, with a possible D match to TRBD1 (5 bases). CDR1 SGHTA and CDR2 FQGNSA come from the germline V gene. The V end lost 2 bases, the J end lost 1 base, and 8 bases lay between the germline ends. The CDR3 is 14 residues long.

The J gene is TRBJ1-1, the V gene TRBV2; D is unresolved. This CDR3 is 14 amino acids long. The V gene lost 5 bases and the J gene lost 4 bases, with 14 bases spanning the gap. Germline-derived CDR1 and CDR2 are SNHLY and FYNNEI. The DNA for the CDR3 is TGTGCCAGCAGTCCACTGGTGGGGAGCACTGAAGCTTTCTTT. Its translation is CASSPLVGSTEAFF.

This clone was picked up a small number of times. The chain links TRBV6-5 to TRBJ2-7; possibly TRBD2 for D (7 bases). CDR3 length: 14 residues. Between the trimmed V and J ends, which lost 5 bases and 1 base, there was a span of 12 bases. The germline CDR1 and CDR2 sequences are MNHEY and SVGAGI. The CDR3 here is CASSTGRGSYEQYF. DNA of the CDR3: TGTGCCAGCAGTACAGGGCGGGGGTCCTACGAGCAGTACTTC.

The rearrangement joins TRBV30 to TRBJ2-4, with unresolved D. This CDR3 comprises 16 residues. With 4 bases removed from V and 0 bases from J, the gap between germline ends came to 16 bases. CDR1 and CDR2 from the germline V gene are GTSNPN and SVGIG (reference sequence). The DNA for the CDR3 is TGTGCCTGGAATCCCGTATTGCCAGAAGCCAAAAACATTCAGTACTTC. This sequence encodes CAWNPVLPEAKNIQYF.

The chain has TRBV5-5 and TRBJ1-1; 9 bases are shared with TRBD1. Germline V gene sequence: CDR1 SGHKS, CDR2 YYEKEE (reference sequence). The CDR3 totals 16 residues. Unmatched junction bases numbered 6, after V lost 3 bases and J lost 0 bases. The CDR3: CASSSGQGYMNTEAFF. CDR3 sequence (DNA): TGTGCCAGCAGCTCAGGACAGGGGTACATGAACACTGAAGCTTTCTTT.